These 27 T cell receptor beta chains were all obtained from the same sample, sequenced in a study of metastatic and nonmetastatic thyroid tumors (dated by TCRdb to 2020 to 2022). Library preparation was by PCR. The instrument given in TCRdb is Illumina HiSeq 4000. TCRdb reprocessing: public reads trimmed at Q25 with fastp, clones called with MiXCR, in-frame beta chains kept. For this sample there are 35,000 or so clones; about 18% appear just once. The ten most abundant clones make up around 12% of the sample. No treatment had been received by any patient before thyroid surgery. Sequencing used blood. These receptors came from a male donor with papillary thyroid cancer or a benign thyroid nodule (not recorded which). Some clones in this sample may be carry-over from other donors' samples.

This clone appeared a few times. This chain uses TRBV6-1 with TRBJ2-2; D possibly corresponds to TRBD1 (7 bases). Between the trimmed V and J ends, which lost 6 bases and 5 bases, there was a span of 19 bases. From germline, CDR1 is MNHNS and CDR2 SASEGT. The CDR3 is 16 residues long. The CDR3 is CASRGGTAQRTGELFF. As DNA, the CDR3 is TGTGCCAGCAGAGGAGGGACAGCCCAGAGGACCGGGGAGCTGTTTTTT.

This clone was seen ten or more times. The chain combines TRBV6-4 with TRBJ2-1; the D is unclear. Trimming removed 0 bases from V and 8 bases from J, with 8 bases in between. CDR1 and CDR2 (germline): MRHNA, SNTAGT. The length of the CDR3 is 13 residues. The CDR3 DNA is TGTGCCAGCAGTGACTCCCCCGCGGATGAGCAGTTCTTC. It specifies CASSDSPADEQFF.

By share, this clone counts as medium-sized (0.01 to 0.1%). The V gene is TRBV24-1, the J gene TRBJ2-7, with D perhaps matching TRBD1 (6 bases). Trimming took 4 bases from V and 7 from J, leaving 22 bases between them. There are 16 residues in the CDR3. Germline CDR1 is KGHDR and CDR2 is SFDVKD. The CDR3 spells CATSDAGTPTYEEQYF. DNA for the CDR3: TGTGCCACCAGTGACGCCGGGACACCGACCTACGAAGAGCAGTACTTC.

This clone has a count of ten or more. The chain couples TRBV10-3 to TRBJ2-3; no reliable D call. The ends were cut back, 7 bases at V and 3 bases at J, with 11 bases in the middle. Per germline, CDR1 ENHRY and CDR2 SYGVKD. The CDR3 spans 13 residues. The CDR3 protein is CAITDLPTDTQYF. The CDR3 nucleotides read TGTGCCATCACCGACCTCCCGACAGATACGCAGTATTTT.

In its sample, this clone was seen many times. A much more abundant neighbour one base away suggests this may be a read error. This chain links TRBV12-3 or TRBV12-4 with TRBJ2-3; D is perhaps TRBD2 (7 bases). The CDR3 totals 15 residues. The DNA of the CDR3 is TGTGCCAGCAGTGAGACTAGGGGGGGGGGGGAGACGCCGTATTTT. Amino acid sequence: CASSETRGGGETPYF.

This clone has a count of ten or more. The chain uses TRBV27 and TRBJ1-1; 7 positions match TRBD1. Germline V gene data show CDR1 as MNHEY and CDR2 as SMNVEV (reference sequence). The CDR3 covers 13 residues. The V gene end was trimmed by 4 bases and the J gene end by 1 base; junction bases not matched to a gene: 0. The CDR3 nucleotides read TGTGCCAGCAGTTGGACAGGGAACACTGAAGCTTTCTTT. Amino acid sequence: CASSWTGNTEAFF.

This chain connects TRBV10-1 to TRBJ1-5; D is ambiguous. V lost 7 bases, J lost 2 bases, and 18 bases lay in between. The CDR3 has 16 residues. CDR1 is WNHNN, CDR2 SYGVQD, per germline (reference sequence). CDR3 in amino acids: CASMDCFIPGNQPQHF. CDR3 DNA: TGCGCCAGCATGGACTGCTTCATTCCTGGCAATCAGCCCCAGCATTTT.

This clone came up many times. The chain couples TRBV7-2 to TRBJ2-7; 7 bases are shared with TRBD1. The V gene's germline CDR1 is SGHTA and CDR2 FQGNSA. V was pared by 5 bases and J by 0 bases, with 4 bases of the junction left unmatched. The CDR3 runs to 14 residues. In DNA, the CDR3 is TGTGCCAGCAGCGTCCGGGACAGCTCCTACGAGCAGTACTTC. Translation gives CASSVRDSSYEQYF.

The V and J genes are TRBV27 and TRBJ2-7; 13 bases are shared with TRBD2. V lost 7 bases and J lost 4; bases outside the gene matches: 7. The CDR3 contains 15 residues. Germline V gene data show CDR1 as MNHEY and CDR2 as SMNVEV (reference sequence). CDR3 DNA sequence: TGTGCCAGCATTCCTTGGACTAGCGGGAGTTACGAGCAGTACTTC. It translates to CASIPWTSGSYEQYF.

This clone has just a few counts. The rearrangement joins TRBV6-2 or TRBV6-3 to TRBJ2-1, with 10 bases identical to TRBD1. From germline, CDR1 is MNHEY and CDR2 SVGEGT. This CDR3 is 17 amino acids long. V gave up 4 bases and J gave up 3 bases; unmatched junction bases: 9. The CDR3: CASSSPPGTGDYNEQFF. The CDR3 nucleotides are TGTGCCAGCAGTTCCCCTCCCGGGACAGGGGACTACAATGAGCAGTTCTTC.

The chain carries TRBV5-6 and TRBJ1-4; D is undetermined. The CDR3 contains 16 residues. From germline, CDR1 is SGHDT and CDR2 YYEEEE. V lost 1 base, J lost 0 bases, and 10 bases lay in between. In DNA, the CDR3 is TGTGCCAGCAGCTTGCGGGCCTTTGCAACTAATGAAAAACTGTTTTTT. Protein: CASSLRAFATNEKLFF.

This clone was seen only once. The chain joins TRBV4-1 to TRBJ2-7, with TRBD1 matching over 7 bases. Germline V gene sequence: CDR1 MGHRA, CDR2 YSYEKL. J gave up 3 bases and V 1 base, and 3 bases lay outside the gene matches. The CDR3 is 14 residues long. DNA of the CDR3: TGCGCCAGCAGCCAAGGACAGGGTATCTACGAGCAGTACTTC. Residues: CASSQGQGIYEQYF.

This clone was seen at least ten times. The chain has TRBV30 and TRBJ1-5; 9 positions agree with TRBD1. Germline loops: CDR1 GTSNPN, CDR2 SVGIG (reference sequence). This CDR3 has 15 amino acids. J was trimmed by 6 bases and V by 2 bases; bases with no gene match: 8. DNA for the CDR3: TGTGCCTGGAGTAGGGACAGGGTGAACGGTCAGCCCCAGCATTTT. It yields the protein CAWSRDRVNGQPQHF.

This clone was seen at least ten times. J is TRBJ2-2 and V is TRBV2; no clear D gene. Trimming removed 2 bases at V and 6 bases at J, with 10 bases between. In germline, CDR1 is SNHLY, CDR2 FYNNEI. The CDR3 has 14 amino acids. The CDR3 spells CASSEMSGAGELFF. For the CDR3, the DNA is TGTGCCAGCAGTGAAATGTCAGGCGCCGGGGAGCTGTTTTTT.

This chain joins TRBV28 and TRBJ2-7; D may match TRBD1 or TRBD2 (7 bases each). The CDR3 sequence is 15 residues long. Trimming pared 4 bases from V and 2 bases from J, leaving 15 bases between. Germline CDR1 is MDHEN and CDR2 is SYDVKM. The CDR3 DNA reads TGTGCCAGCAGTTCCCGACAGGGAGGGACCTACGAGCAGTACTTC. Translating gives CASSSRQGGTYEQYF.

The V gene is TRBV7-3, the J gene TRBJ2-7; D uncertain. The CDR3 has 15 amino acids. Between the trimmed V and J ends, which lost 5 bases and 2 bases, there was a span of 16 bases. CDR1 and CDR2 from the germline V gene are SGHTA and FQGTGA. CDR3 sequence reads: CASSPLFGVTYEQYF. DNA for the CDR3: TGTGCCAGCAGCCCGTTGTTTGGGGTCACCTACGAGCAGTACTTC.

This clone is medium-sized (0.01 to 0.1%). The rearrangement uses TRBV6-5 and TRBJ2-7; TRBD1 matches 11 bases. The CDR3 spans 15 residues. J gave up 7 bases and V 2 bases, and 7 bases lay outside the gene matches. CDR1 is MNHEY, CDR2 SVGAGI, per germline. CDR3 in amino acids: CASSYVGQGALEQYF. Written as DNA, the CDR3 is TGTGCCAGCAGTTACGTCGGACAGGGGGCGTTGGAGCAGTACTTC.

By sample share, this clone is medium-sized. DNA for the CDR3: TGTGCCAGCAAAGGGCTTCGCTACAATGAGCAGTTCTTC. Residues: CASKGLRYNEQFF. The chain is built from TRBV12-3 or TRBV12-4 and TRBJ2-1; no clear D. Trimming stripped 7 bases from V and 3 bases from J, with 10 bases between. The CDR3 loop spans 13 amino acids.

This clone came up a few times. The chain joins TRBV10-2 to TRBJ1-1; 9 nucleotides align to TRBD1. Germline V lookup: CDR1 WSHSY, CDR2 SAAADI. The V and J ends lost 8 bases and 0 bases, in that order; junction bases with no gene match: 4. CDR3 length equals 14 residues. The CDR3 region has the DNA TGCGCCAGCTCTGGACAGGGGATGAACACTGAAGCTTTCTTT. Protein: CASSGQGMNTEAFF.

This clone was detected many times. This chain links TRBV7-6 with TRBJ1-4; D may be TRBD1 (5 bases). V lost 4 bases and J 10 bases, leaving 16 bases between the germline ends. This CDR3 has 14 residues. CDR1 SGHVS and CDR2 FNYEAQ come from the germline V gene. CDR3 in amino acids: CASSSYPRERKLFF. The CDR3 DNA reads TGTGCCAGCAGCTCCTACCCCAGGGAGAGAAAACTGTTTTTT.

In this sample, this clone turned up a few times. The CDR3 does not close with the conserved phenylalanine or tryptophan, likely indicating a read error. The chain combines TRBV12-3 or TRBV12-4 with TRBJ2-1; TRBD2 is a possible D gene (6 bases). The CDR3 totals 16 residues. Written as DNA, the CDR3 is TGTGCCAGCACCCCGCGGGGTACTTCGCCCTACAATGAACAGTTCCTC. Residues: CASTPRGTSPYNEQFL.

This clone occurred a few times. The J gene is TRBJ2-1, the V gene TRBV6-1; perhaps D is TRBD1 or TRBD2 (6 bases each). Per germline, CDR1 MNHNS and CDR2 SASEGT. This CDR3 comprises 16 residues. The V and J ends lost 6 bases and 2 bases respectively, with 17 bases between them. For the CDR3, the DNA is TGTGCCAGCAGCGCCCGAGGGGGGCCGCCCTACAATGAGCAGTTCTTC. This gives the protein CASSARGGPPYNEQFF.

This chain links TRBV12-3 or TRBV12-4 with TRBJ1-1, with 7 bases aligning to TRBD1. The CDR3 length is 14 residues. J gave up 0 bases and V 3 bases, and 1 base lay outside the gene matches. Written as DNA, the CDR3 is TGTGCCAGCAGTTTGGGACAGCTGAACACTGAAGCTTTCTTT. Residues: CASSLGQLNTEAFF.

Many counts were recorded for this clone. The rearrangement uses TRBV20-1 and TRBJ2-5, with 7 bases aligning to TRBD1. Trimming at V came to 6 bases and at J to 5 bases, leaving 9 bases not matched to a gene. Germline V lookup: CDR1 DFQATT, CDR2 SNEGSKA (reference sequence). This CDR3 has 13 amino acids. The CDR3 loop reads CSARLRGTETQYF. Here the CDR3 DNA reads TGCAGTGCCAGACTCAGGGGGACGGAGACCCAGTACTTC.

This clone has ten or more counts. J is TRBJ1-1 and V is TRBV12-3 or TRBV12-4; D is undetermined. This CDR3 has 9 residues. The germline V and J ends were trimmed by 3 bases and 11 bases, with 4 bases remaining between them. In nucleotides, the CDR3 is TGTGCCAGCAGTTTCGGTGCTTTCTTT. This gives the protein CASSFGAFF.

This clone was observed many times. The V and J genes are TRBV20-1 and TRBJ1-5; TRBD1 is a possible D gene (5 bases). V was trimmed by 0 bases and J by 2 bases, leaving 8 bases between them. Per the germline V gene, CDR1 is DFQATT and CDR2 is SNEGSKA (reference sequence). The CDR3 extends over 14 amino acids. CDR3 loop: CSARERGGNQPQHF. CDR3 nucleotide sequence: TGCAGTGCTAGAGAACGGGGGGGCAATCAGCCCCAGCATTTT.

The chain links TRBV11-2 to TRBJ1-3; D ambiguous. The V end was cut by 5 bases, the J end by 0 bases, with 14 bases between. From germline, CDR1 is SGHAT and CDR2 FQNNGV. CDR3 length: 16 residues. The CDR3 DNA reads as TGTGCCAGCAGCCCATCCCGCATGAGCTCTGGAAACACCATATATTTT. This codes for CASSPSRMSSGNTIYF.